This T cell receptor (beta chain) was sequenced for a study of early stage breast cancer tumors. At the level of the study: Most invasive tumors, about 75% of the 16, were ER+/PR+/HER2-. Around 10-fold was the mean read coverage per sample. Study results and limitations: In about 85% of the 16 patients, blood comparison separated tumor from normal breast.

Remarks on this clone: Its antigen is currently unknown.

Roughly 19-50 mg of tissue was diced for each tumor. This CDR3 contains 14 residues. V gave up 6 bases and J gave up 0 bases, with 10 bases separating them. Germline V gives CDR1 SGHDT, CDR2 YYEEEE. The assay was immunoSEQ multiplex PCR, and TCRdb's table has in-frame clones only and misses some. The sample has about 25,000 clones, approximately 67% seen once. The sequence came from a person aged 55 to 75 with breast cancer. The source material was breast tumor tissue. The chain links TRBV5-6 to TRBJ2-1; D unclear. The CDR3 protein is CASTPRNSYNEQFF. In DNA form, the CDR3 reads TGTGCCAGCACCCCCAGGAACTCCTACAATGAGCAGTTCTTC.